Each of the 9 T cell receptor beta chains below was sequenced from the same sample in a study of beta chain features in type 1 diabetes. Investigators reverse transcribed all isolated RNA, so they sequenced expressed TCRB transcripts. Libraries were prepared by immunoSEQ multiplex PCR; TCRdb keeps only in-frame clonotypes and omits some of them. This sample has under 950,000 clones, with roughly a sixth found just once. Material for sequencing was naive CD4+ T cells from blood. The receptors originated from a woman between 18 and 29 years old in good health.

This rearrangement joins TRBV6-5 to TRBJ2-5; possible D gene TRBD1, 5 bases. Germline assignment: CDR1 MNHEY and CDR2 SVGAGI. Trimming took 2 bases from V and 1 from J, leaving 11 bases between them. The CDR3 runs 15 residues. In DNA, the CDR3 is TGTGCCAGCAGTTACAGGGGCGAGGTCCAAGAGACCCAGTACTTC. Translating gives CASSYRGEVQETQYF.

Only one count was recorded for this clone. The gene calls are TRBV2 and TRBJ1-3; TRBD1 aligns across 7 bases. V lost 6 bases, J lost 0 bases, and 5 bases stayed unmatched. The CDR3 is 15 residues long. CDR1 is SNHLY, CDR2 FYNNEI, per germline. The CDR3 sequence is CASSQDRTSGNTIYF. CDR3 in DNA: TGTGCCAGCAGCCAGGACAGGACCTCTGGAAACACCATATATTTT.

This clone was observed a handful of times. The V and J genes are TRBV6-6 and TRBJ2-3; 8 nucleotides line up with TRBD2. J gave up 1 base and V 2 bases, and 5 bases lay outside the gene matches. Germline V gene lookup returns CDR1 MNHNY and CDR2 SVGAGI (reference sequence). The CDR3 is 16 residues long. CDR3 in amino acids: CASSYSREGGTDTQYF. CDR3 nucleotides: TGTGCCAGCAGTTACAGTCGGGAGGGTGGCACAGATACGCAGTATTTT.

This clone turned up a few times. The chain links TRBV6-5 to TRBJ2-1; D is unresolved. The CDR3 extends over 11 amino acids. Trimming shortened V by 2 bases and J by 6 bases, and 2 bases separated the two germline ends. The germline V gene has CDR1 MNHEY and CDR2 SVGAGI. The CDR3 DNA follows: TGTGCCAGCAGTTACGCCAATGAGCAGTTCTTC. Protein: CASSYANEQFF.

In this sample, this clone turned up a few times. This chain uses TRBV6-6 with TRBJ2-1; no definite D call. This CDR3 region has 12 residues. Per the germline V gene, CDR1 is MNHNY and CDR2 is SVGAGI (reference sequence). Trimming stripped 2 bases from V and 6 bases from J, with 5 bases between. This CDR3 reads CASSYGVNEQFF. In nucleotides, the CDR3 is TGTGCCAGCAGTTACGGGGTCAATGAGCAGTTCTTC.

The chain couples TRBV2 to TRBJ2-3; 7 nucleotides line up with TRBD2. V shed 8 bases, J shed 1 base, and the junction held 9 bases outside the gene matches. This CDR3 has 15 amino acids. Germline V gene sequence: CDR1 SNHLY, CDR2 FYNNEI. The CDR3 spells CASRPSGMGTDTQYF. CDR3 nucleotide sequence: TGTGCCAGCCGGCCTAGCGGTATGGGCACAGATACGCAGTATTTT.

Only a few counts were recorded for this clone. The chain joins TRBV10-3 to TRBJ2-5, with 9 bases fitting TRBD1. Unmatched junction bases numbered 13, after V lost 6 bases and J lost 11 bases. Germline assignment: CDR1 ENHRY and CDR2 SYGVKD. CDR3 size: 14 residues. The CDR3 reads CAISLGQGAEEQYF. Written as DNA, the CDR3 is TGTGCCATCAGCCTGGGACAGGGAGCTGAGGAGCAGTACTTC.

CDR3: CASSLGEDRAYEQYF. For the CDR3, the DNA is TGCGCCAGCAGCTTGGGTGAGGACAGGGCCTACGAGCAGTACTTC. The rearrangement links TRBV5-1 to TRBJ2-7, with TRBD1 identical over 8 bases. The length of the CDR3 is 15 residues. V gave up 0 bases and J gave up 2 bases; unmatched junction bases: 4. Germline CDR1 and CDR2: SGHRS and YFSETQ.

This clone was counted between two and nine times. V gene TRBV6-6 combines with J gene TRBJ1-3, with D unclear. CDR1 and CDR2 from the germline V gene are MNHNY and SVGAGI (reference sequence). V was cut by 2 bases and J by 4 bases, with 9 bases left in between. There are 14 residues in the CDR3. The CDR3 sequence is CASSYPGPGNTIYF. The CDR3 DNA reads as TGTGCCAGCAGTTACCCCGGTCCCGGAAACACCATATATTTT.